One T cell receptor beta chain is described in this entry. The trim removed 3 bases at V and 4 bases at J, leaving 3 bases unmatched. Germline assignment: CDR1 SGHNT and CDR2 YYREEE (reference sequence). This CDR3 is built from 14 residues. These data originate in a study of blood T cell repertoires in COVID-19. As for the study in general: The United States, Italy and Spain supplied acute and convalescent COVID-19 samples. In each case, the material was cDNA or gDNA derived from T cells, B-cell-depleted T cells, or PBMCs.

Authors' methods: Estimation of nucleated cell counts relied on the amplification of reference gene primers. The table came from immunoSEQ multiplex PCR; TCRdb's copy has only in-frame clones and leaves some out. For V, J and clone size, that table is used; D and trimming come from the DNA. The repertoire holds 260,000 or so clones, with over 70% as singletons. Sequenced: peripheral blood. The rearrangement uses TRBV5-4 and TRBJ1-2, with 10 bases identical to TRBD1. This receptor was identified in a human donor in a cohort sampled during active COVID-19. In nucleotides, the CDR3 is TGTGCCAGCAGCTATGGGGACAGGGGCTATGGCTACACCTTC. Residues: CASSYGDRGYGYTF. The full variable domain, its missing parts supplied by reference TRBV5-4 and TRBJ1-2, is ETGVTQSPTHLIKTRGQQVTLRCSSQSGHNTVSWYQQALGQGPQFIFQYYREEENGRGNFPPRFSGLQFPNYSSELNVNALELDDSALYLCASSYGDRGYGYTFGSGTRLTVV.